This T cell receptor beta chain is from a study of glioma-infiltrating T cells after dendritic cell vaccination. Study-wide context: Treatment, given 2003 to 2012, was autologous tumor lysate-pulsed dendritic cell vaccination.

On this clone: Antigen: not known.

Looked up from germline, CDR1 is SGHAT and CDR2 is FQNNGV. The CDR3 totals 13 residues. Between the trimmed V and J ends, which lost 4 bases and 6 bases, there was a span of 9 bases. Sequencing used immunoSEQ multiplex PCR; TCRdb keeps in-frame clones, though not all of them. The sample includes roughly 100,000 clones, around 87% seen only once; the top ten take 2.5% to 3%. The study's findings and limits: Longer survival after dendritic cell vaccination followed higher pretreatment TIL content.

Time point here: after dendritic cell vaccination, including at tumor progression/relapse. The sequencing here drew on blood, taken after dendritic cell vaccination. The sequence was obtained from a human donor with glioblastoma. The rearrangement joins TRBV11-2 to TRBJ2-2; D is perhaps TRBD2 (5 bases). Here the CDR3 DNA reads TGTGCCAGCAGCTCGAGAGGGTCCGGGGAGCTGTTTTTT. Encoded protein: CASSSRGSGELFF. The complete variable domain, with remaining parts taken from reference TRBV11-2 and TRBJ2-2, reads EAGVAQSPRYKIIEKRQSVAFWCNPISGHATLYWYQQILGQGPKLLIQFQNNGVVDDSQLPKDRFSAERLKGVDSTLKIQPAKLEDSAVYLCASSSRGSGELFFGEGSRLTVL.